The entry below describes one TCR beta chain. Its specificity is not known. The record originates from a study of OX40 agonist ivuxolimab in advanced cancers. Study-wide results and caveats: The specificity for antigen of the expanded peripheral T cells was not determined.

Profiled with immunoSEQ multiplex PCR; TCRdb holds only in-frame clones, not every one. The data show under 80,000 clones, about 93% seen once. Trimming took 0 bases from V and 3 from J; bases not matched to a gene: 5. CDR1 and CDR2 (germline): SGHRS, YFSETQ. CDR3 length: 16 amino acids. This TCR was sampled from an adult with an advanced solid tumor such as melanoma, head and neck, liver or kidney cancer. The starting material was CD4+ or CD8+ T cells sorted from blood, obtained in a trial of the OX40 agonist ivuxolimab. The chain uses TRBV5-1 and TRBJ2-7; 11 positions agree with TRBD2. The CDR3 sequence is CASSLAGTSGHYEQYF. CDR3 nucleotide sequence: TGCGCCAGCAGCTTGGCCGGGACTAGCGGACACTACGAGCAGTACTTC.